Included here is one T cell receptor beta chain sequence, with context. Its antigen is not known. The PCR was carried out with 60 Vbeta primers and 13 Jbeta primers. Assay: immunoSEQ multiplex PCR; the TCRdb copy retains only in-frame clones and omits some. Among about 59,000 clones, more than 70% were seen once, and the ten largest hold under 8%. The data originate from a study of cytomegalovirus exposure and HLA in healthy donors. Study findings and constraints: Published work reported that the classifier diagnosed cytomegalovirus status with high specificity and sensitivity.

Trimming shortened V by 11 bases and J by 3 bases, and 13 bases separated the two germline ends. Germline V CDR1 and CDR2: ENHRY, SYGVKD. The CDR3 totals 13 residues. The chain is built from TRBV10-3 and TRBJ1-4; no firm D call. Input material: PBMCs. The TCR comes from a man aged 25-40 years in good health and CMV-seropositive. This CDR3 reads CAGSPGANEKLFF. CDR3 DNA: TGTGCCGGCTCACCGGGAGCTAATGAAAAACTGTTTTTT.